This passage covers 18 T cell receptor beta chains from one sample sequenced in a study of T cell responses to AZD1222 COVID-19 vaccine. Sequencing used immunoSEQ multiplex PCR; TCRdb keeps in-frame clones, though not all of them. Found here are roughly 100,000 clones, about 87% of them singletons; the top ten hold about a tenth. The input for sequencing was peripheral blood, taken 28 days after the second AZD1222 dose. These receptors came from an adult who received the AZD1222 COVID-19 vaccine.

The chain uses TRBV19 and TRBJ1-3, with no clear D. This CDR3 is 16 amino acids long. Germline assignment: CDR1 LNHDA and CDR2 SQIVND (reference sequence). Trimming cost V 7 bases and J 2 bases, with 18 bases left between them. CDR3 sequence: CASIPRSGYPGNTIYF. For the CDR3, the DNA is TGTGCCAGTATCCCGCGGTCCGGGTATCCTGGAAACACCATATATTTT.

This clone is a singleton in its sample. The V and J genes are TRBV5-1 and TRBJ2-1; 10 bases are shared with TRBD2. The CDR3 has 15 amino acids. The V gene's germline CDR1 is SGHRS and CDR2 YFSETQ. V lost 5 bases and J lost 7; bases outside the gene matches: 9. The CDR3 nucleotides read TGCGCCAGCAGTTTCGGTCTAGCGGGAGTTAATGAGCAGTTCTTC. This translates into CASSFGLAGVNEQFF.

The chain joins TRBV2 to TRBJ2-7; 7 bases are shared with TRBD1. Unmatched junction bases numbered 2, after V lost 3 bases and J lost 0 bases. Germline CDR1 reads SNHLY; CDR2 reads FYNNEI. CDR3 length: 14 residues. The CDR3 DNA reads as TGTGCCAGCAGTGAGACAGGGTTCTCCTACGAGCAGTACTTC. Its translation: CASSETGFSYEQYF.

DNA for the CDR3: TGTGCCAGCAGCGTAGGAGGGGGCGAGCAGTACTTC. The encoded protein is CASSVGGGEQYF. The chain has TRBV9 and TRBJ2-7; possibly TRBD1 for D (6 bases). With 0 bases removed from V and 6 bases from J, the gap between germline ends came to 7 bases. CDR1 and CDR2 from the germline V gene are SGDLS and YYNGEE. The CDR3 sequence is 12 residues long. The full variable domain, rest sourced from reference TRBV9 and TRBJ2-7, is DSGVTQTPKHLITATGQRVTLRCSPRSGDLSVYWYQQSLDQGLQFLIQYYNGEERAKGNILERFSAQQFPDLHSELNLSSLELGDSALYFCASSVGGGEQYFGPGTRLTVT.

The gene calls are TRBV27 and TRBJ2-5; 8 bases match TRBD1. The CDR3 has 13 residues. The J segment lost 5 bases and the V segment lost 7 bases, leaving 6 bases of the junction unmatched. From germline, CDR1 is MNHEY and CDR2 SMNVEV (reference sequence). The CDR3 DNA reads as TGTGCCAGCACCCCGACAGGGGCGGAGACCCAGTACTTC. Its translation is CASTPTGAETQYF.

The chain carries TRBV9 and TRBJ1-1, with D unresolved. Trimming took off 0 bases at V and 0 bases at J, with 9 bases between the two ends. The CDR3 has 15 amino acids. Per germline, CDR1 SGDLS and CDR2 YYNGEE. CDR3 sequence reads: CASSVGVALNTEAFF. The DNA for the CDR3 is TGTGCCAGCAGCGTAGGGGTAGCGTTGAACACTGAAGCTTTCTTT.

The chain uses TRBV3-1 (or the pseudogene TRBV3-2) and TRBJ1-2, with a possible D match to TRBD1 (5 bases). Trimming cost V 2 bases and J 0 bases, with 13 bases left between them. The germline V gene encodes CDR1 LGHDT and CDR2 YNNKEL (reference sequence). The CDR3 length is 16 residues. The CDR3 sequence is CASSQKSTESNYGYTF. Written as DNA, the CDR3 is TGTGCCAGCAGCCAAAAGTCGACAGAATCTAACTATGGCTACACCTTC.

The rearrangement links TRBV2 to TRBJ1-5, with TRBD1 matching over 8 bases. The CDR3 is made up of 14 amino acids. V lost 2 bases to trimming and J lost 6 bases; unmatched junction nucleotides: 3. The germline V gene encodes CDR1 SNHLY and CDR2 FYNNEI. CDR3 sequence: CASSEQGAVQPQHF. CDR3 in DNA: TGTGCCAGCAGTGAACAGGGGGCTGTTCAGCCCCAGCATTTT.

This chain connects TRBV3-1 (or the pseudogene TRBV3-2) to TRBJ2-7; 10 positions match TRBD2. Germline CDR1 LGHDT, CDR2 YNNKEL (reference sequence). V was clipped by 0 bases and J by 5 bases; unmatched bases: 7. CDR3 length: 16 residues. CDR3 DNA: TGTGCCAGCAGCCAAGAAAGCCTAGCGGGAGCGAACGAGCAGTACTTC. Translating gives CASSQESLAGANEQYF.

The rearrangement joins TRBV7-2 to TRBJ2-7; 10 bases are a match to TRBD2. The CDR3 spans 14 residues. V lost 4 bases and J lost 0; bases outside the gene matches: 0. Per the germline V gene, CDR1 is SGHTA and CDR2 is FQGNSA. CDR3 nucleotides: TGTGCCAGCAGCTGGACTAGCGGCTCCTACGAGCAGTACTTC. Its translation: CASSWTSGSYEQYF.

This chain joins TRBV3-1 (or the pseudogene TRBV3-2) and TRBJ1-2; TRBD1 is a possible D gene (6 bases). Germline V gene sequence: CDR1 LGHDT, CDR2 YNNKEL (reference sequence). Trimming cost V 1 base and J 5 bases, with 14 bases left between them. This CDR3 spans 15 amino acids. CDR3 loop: CASSQAVQGRYGYTF. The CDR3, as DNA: TGTGCCAGCAGCCAAGCGGTTCAGGGGAGGTATGGCTACACCTTC.

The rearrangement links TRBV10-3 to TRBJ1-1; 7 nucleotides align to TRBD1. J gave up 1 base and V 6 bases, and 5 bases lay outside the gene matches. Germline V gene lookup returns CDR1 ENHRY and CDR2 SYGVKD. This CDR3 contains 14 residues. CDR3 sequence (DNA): TGTGCCATCAGACTACAGGGGCGGAACACTGAAGCTTTCTTT. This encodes CAIRLQGRNTEAFF.

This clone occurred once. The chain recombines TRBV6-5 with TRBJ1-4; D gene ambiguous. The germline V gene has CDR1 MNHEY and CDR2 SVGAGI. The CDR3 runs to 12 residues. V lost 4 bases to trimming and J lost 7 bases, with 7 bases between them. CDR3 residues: CASSSMGEKLFF. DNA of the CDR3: TGTGCCAGCAGTTCGATGGGTGAAAAACTGTTTTTT.

The CDR3 DNA follows: TGTGCCAGCAGCCCGACAGGGATAAATTCACCCCTCCACTTT. It codes for CASSPTGINSPLHF. The chain is built from TRBV7-3 and TRBJ1-6, with TRBD1 matching over 7 bases. CDR1 is SGHTA, CDR2 FQGTGA, per germline. J gave up 7 bases and V 5 bases, and 5 bases lay outside the gene matches. The CDR3 spans 14 residues.

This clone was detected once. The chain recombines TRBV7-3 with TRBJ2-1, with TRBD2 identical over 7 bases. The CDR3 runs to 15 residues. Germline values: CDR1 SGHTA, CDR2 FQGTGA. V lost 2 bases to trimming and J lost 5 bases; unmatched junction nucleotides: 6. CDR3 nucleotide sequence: TGTGCCAGCAGCTTAGCCCGGGGGAGGGACAATGAGCAGTTCTTC. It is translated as CASSLARGRDNEQFF.

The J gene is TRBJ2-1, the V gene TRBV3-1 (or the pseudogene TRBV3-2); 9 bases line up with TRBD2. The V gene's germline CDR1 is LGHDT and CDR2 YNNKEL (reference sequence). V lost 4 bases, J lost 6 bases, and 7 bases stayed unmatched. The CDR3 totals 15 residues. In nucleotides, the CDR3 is TGTGCCAGCAGCCCACCGGGACTAGCAGCCAATGAGCAGTTCTTC. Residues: CASSPPGLAANEQFF.

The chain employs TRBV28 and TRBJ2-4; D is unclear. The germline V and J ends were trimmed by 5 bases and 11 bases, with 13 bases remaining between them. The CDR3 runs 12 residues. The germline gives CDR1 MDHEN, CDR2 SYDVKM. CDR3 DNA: TGTGCCAGCAGTACCGGACCCCCTGTTCAGTACTTC. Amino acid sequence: CASSTGPPVQYF.

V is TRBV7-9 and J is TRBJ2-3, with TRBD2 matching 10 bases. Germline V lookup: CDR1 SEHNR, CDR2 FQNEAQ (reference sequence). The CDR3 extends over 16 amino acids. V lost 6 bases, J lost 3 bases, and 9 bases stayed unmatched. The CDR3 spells CASSFVAGGGTDTQYF. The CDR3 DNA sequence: TGTGCCAGCAGTTTCGTAGCGGGGGGAGGAACAGATACGCAGTATTTT.